This entry lists 31 T cell receptor beta chains sequenced from one sample in a study of shared clonotypes between healthy human individuals. Some clones are missing from TCRdb's copy, which holds only in-frame ones; the method was immunoSEQ multiplex PCR. The sample gives about 2.3 million clones, more than 85% of which show up once; 0.39% is in the top ten. The sequenced sample consisted of naive CD4+ T cells from PBMCs. Regarding subset: CD45RA+ positively selected. These receptors were obtained from a young man in good health. Some clones in this sample may be carry-over from other donors' samples.

The V and J genes are TRBV28 and TRBJ2-2, with 9 positions matching TRBD1. Per the germline V gene, CDR1 is MDHEN and CDR2 is SYDVKM. J was trimmed by 4 bases and V by 5 bases; bases with no gene match: 8. This CDR3 contains 16 residues. In DNA, the CDR3 is TGTGCCAGCAGTGCTAAGGGACAGGGCGCCACCGGGGAGCTGTTTTTT. It translates to CASSAKGQGATGELFF.

CDR3 residues: CASSPEVVSAEQYF. CDR3 nucleotides: TGTGCCAGCAGCCCGGAAGTCGTTTCAGCCGAGCAGTACTTC. The chain carries TRBV4-2 and TRBJ2-7; D gene unclear. Germline assignment: CDR1 LGHNA and CDR2 YNFKEQ. Trimming removed 4 bases at V and 6 bases at J, with 16 bases between. CDR3 size: 14 residues.

The chain joins TRBV7-2 to TRBJ2-5; weak D call: TRBD1 (6 bases). The CDR3 is made up of 14 amino acids. V dropped 3 bases and J dropped 0 bases, with 8 bases sitting between them. The germline CDR1 and CDR2 sequences are SGHTA and FQGNSA. In DNA form, the CDR3 reads TGTGCCAGCAGCTTCGACAGGTACCAAGAGACCCAGTACTTC. It codes for CASSFDRYQETQYF.

In DNA, the CDR3 is TGTGCCAGCAGCCTTGGACAGGGCGGGGGAGATACGCAGTATTTT. This translates into CASSLGQGGGDTQYF. The chain employs TRBV5-8 and TRBJ2-3; possibly TRBD1 for D (8 bases). The length of the CDR3 is 15 residues. Germline assignment: CDR1 SGHTS and CDR2 YDEGEE. V was pared by 4 bases and J by 5 bases, with 17 bases between. Drawing the rest from reference TRBV5-8 and TRBJ2-3, the complete variable domain is EAGVTQSPTHLIKTRGQQATLRCSPISGHTSVYWYQQALGLGLQFLLWYDEGEERNRGNFPPRFSGRQFPNYSSELNVNALELEDSALYLCASSLGQGGGDTQYFGPGTRLTVL.

The genes are TRBV7-3 and TRBJ1-1; the D gene is possibly TRBD1 (6 bases). Germline V CDR1 and CDR2: SGHTA, FQGTGA. The CDR3 has 15 amino acids. Trimming pared 2 bases from V and 0 bases from J, leaving 10 bases between. CDR3: CASSLGGSLNTEAFF. The CDR3 DNA follows: TGTGCCAGCAGCTTAGGGGGCAGCTTGAACACTGAAGCTTTCTTT.

The V and J genes are TRBV5-1 and TRBJ1-4; possible D gene TRBD1, 6 bases. The germline V gene encodes CDR1 SGHRS and CDR2 YFSETQ. V shed 2 bases and J shed 0 bases, with 14 bases lying between them. CDR3 length equals 17 residues. CDR3 loop: CASSFQGNLATNEKLFF. The CDR3, as DNA: TGCGCCAGCAGCTTTCAGGGGAACCTTGCAACTAATGAAAAACTGTTTTTT.

The rearrangement links TRBV2 to TRBJ2-3; 14 positions match TRBD2. V shed 6 bases and J 6 bases; nucleotides not matched to a gene: 2. Germline values: CDR1 SNHLY, CDR2 FYNNEI. The CDR3 has 14 amino acids. The CDR3 loop reads CASRGTSGSDTQYF. The CDR3, as DNA: TGTGCCAGCAGGGGGACTAGCGGGAGTGATACGCAGTATTTT.

V is TRBV7-8 and J is TRBJ1-1; possible D gene TRBD1, 5 bases. From germline, CDR1 is SGHVS and CDR2 FQNEAQ. The CDR3 totals 17 residues. Trimming removed 2 bases from V and 1 base from J, with 17 bases in between. CDR3 nucleotides: TGTGCCAGCAGCTTACCACCGTGGGAGACAGAGAACACTGAAGCTTTCTTT. The encoded protein is CASSLPPWETENTEAFF. Combining the CDR3 with reference TRBV7-8 and TRBJ1-1 gives the whole variable domain GAGVSQSPRYKVAKRGQDVALRCDPISGHVSLFWYQQALGQGPEFLTYFQNEAQLDKSGLPSDRFFAERPEGSVSTLKIQRTQQEDSAVYLCASSLPPWETENTEAFFGQGTRLTVV.

The chain uses TRBV9 and TRBJ2-5; perhaps TRBD2 as D (6 bases). Trimming cost V 3 bases and J 4 bases, with 13 bases left between them. CDR3 length: 14 amino acids. CDR1 is SGDLS, CDR2 YYNGEE, per germline. DNA of the CDR3: TGTGCCAGCAGCGGCGGGGTAGCCTCAGAGACCCAGTACTTC. Protein product: CASSGGVASETQYF.

Concerning this clone itself: At the DNA level, this CDR3 is encoded by other sequences in the same sample as well. The chain carries TRBV28 and TRBJ2-2, with TRBD1 matching 10 bases. J was trimmed by 4 bases and V by 2 bases; bases with no gene match: 4. The germline gives CDR1 MDHEN, CDR2 SYDVKM. The CDR3 has 16 residues. The CDR3 protein is CASSLPGQGVTGELFF. In DNA, the CDR3 is TGTGCCAGCAGTTTACCAGGACAGGGGGTCACCGGGGAGCTGTTTTTT.

Comments on this clone: The sample has other DNA sequences that encode this CDR3 too. V gene TRBV6-1 combines with J gene TRBJ2-7; tentative D call: TRBD2 (5 bases). The CDR3 has 14 residues. The germline gives CDR1 MNHNS, CDR2 SASEGT. The V end lost 4 bases, the J end lost 3 bases, and 13 bases lay between the germline ends. CDR3 loop: CASSVGGSYYEQYF. In DNA form, the CDR3 reads TGTGCCAGCAGTGTAGGCGGGTCCTACTACGAGCAGTACTTC.

The chain recombines TRBV2 with TRBJ1-5; no clear D gene. Germline CDR1 SNHLY, CDR2 FYNNEI. V shed 1 base and J shed 15 bases, with 13 bases lying between them. The CDR3 totals 12 residues. CDR3 in DNA: TGTGCCAGCAGTGAAGTTGGCCGTTTCCCGCATTTT. Its translation: CASSEVGRFPHF.

This rearrangement joins TRBV18 to TRBJ2-5; 8 nucleotides line up with TRBD1. The CDR3 is 14 amino acids. Germline trimming cut 5 bases from V and 6 bases from J; bases unmatched to any gene: 8. Germline V gene sequence: CDR1 KGHSH, CDR2 LQKENI. CDR3 in DNA: TGTGCCAGCTCAGAAACGACAGGGGTGCAGACCCAGTACTTC. Protein: CASSETTGVQTQYF.

V usage is TRBV7-9 and J usage is TRBJ2-1; TRBD2 matches at 7 bases. With V trimmed by 1 base and J by 3 bases, 12 bases remained unmatched. The germline gives CDR1 SEHNR, CDR2 FQNEAQ (reference sequence). The CDR3 contains 18 residues. The CDR3 is CASSLEYGLAGVYNEQFF. DNA of the CDR3: TGTGCCAGCAGCTTAGAGTATGGGTTAGCGGGCGTCTACAATGAGCAGTTCTTC.

V and J are TRBV7-9 and TRBJ2-5, with D perhaps given as TRBD1 or TRBD2 (5 bases each). The ends were cut back, 5 bases at V and 1 base at J, with 11 bases in the middle. Germline V CDR1 and CDR2: SEHNR, FQNEAQ (reference sequence). The CDR3 spans 14 residues. CDR3 protein: CASSPRDPQETQYF. The CDR3 DNA reads as TGTGCCAGCAGCCCCCGGGACCCCCAAGAGACCCAGTACTTC.

This chain links TRBV5-3 with TRBJ2-2, with 8 bases identical to TRBD1. TRBV5-3 is annotated as an ORF whose role is uncertain. J lost 7 bases, V lost 4 bases, and 3 bases had no gene match. The CDR3 has 13 residues. The CDR3 loop reads CARSLDRGGELFF. The CDR3 bases are TGTGCCAGAAGCCTCGACAGGGGCGGGGAGCTGTTTTTT.

The J gene is TRBJ2-7, the V gene TRBV2; 12 bases are a match to TRBD2. The germline CDR1 and CDR2 sequences are SNHLY and FYNNEI. Germline trimming cut 1 base from V and 7 bases from J; bases unmatched to any gene: 5. CDR3 length equals 15 residues. The CDR3 reads CASSEVTSGSQEQYF. The CDR3 region has the DNA TGTGCCAGCAGTGAAGTGACTAGCGGGAGTCAAGAGCAGTACTTC. Looking up the rest from reference TRBV2 and TRBJ2-7 gives the full variable domain: EPEVTQTPSHQVTQMGQEVILRCVPISNHLYFYWYRQILGQKVEFLVSFYNNEISEKSEIFDDQFSVERPDGSNFTLKIRSTKLEDSAMYFCASSEVTSGSQEQYFGPGTRLTVT.

In regard to this clone: Distinct nucleotide sequences in the sample also encode this CDR3. The chain has TRBV5-1 and TRBJ2-4, with D perhaps assigned TRBD1 or TRBD2 (5 bases each). V was trimmed by 4 bases and J by 0 bases, leaving 14 bases between them. Germline V CDR1 and CDR2: SGHRS, YFSETQ. The CDR3 covers 16 residues. The CDR3 DNA sequence: TGCGCCAGCAGCCCGGGGACGGCCCTAGCCAAAAACATTCAGTACTTC. This codes for CASSPGTALAKNIQYF.

The rearrangement links TRBV4-1 to TRBJ2-1; 9 bases fit TRBD2. This CDR3 contains 17 residues. CDR1 MGHRA and CDR2 YSYEKL come from the germline V gene. V gave up 1 base and J gave up 4 bases; unmatched junction bases: 8. DNA of the CDR3: TGCGCCAGCAGCCAAGGTACTAGCGGGCGCCCATACAATGAGCAGTTCTTC. Translation gives CASSQGTSGRPYNEQFF.

The rearrangement uses TRBV27 and TRBJ2-3, with a weak D call TRBD2 (6 bases). The CDR3 length is 17 residues. V was pared by 6 bases and J by 5 bases, with 24 bases between. In germline, CDR1 is MNHEY, CDR2 SMNVEV (reference sequence). The CDR3 loop is CASSRVSRRRAGDTQYF. Written as DNA, the CDR3 is TGTGCCAGCAGCCGGGTTTCGCGTAGGAGAGCGGGAGATACGCAGTATTTT.

J is TRBJ2-7 and V is TRBV11-2; tentatively, D is TRBD1 (5 bases). Trimming stripped 8 bases from V and 3 bases from J, with 14 bases between. Germline V gene data show CDR1 as SGHAT and CDR2 as FQNNGV. The CDR3 loop spans 13 amino acids. The CDR3 sequence is CASLNLQGYEQYF. The CDR3 DNA sequence: TGTGCCAGCCTAAACCTCCAGGGCTACGAGCAGTACTTC.

Turning to this clone: Different DNA sequences within this sample yield the same CDR3. The rearrangement links TRBV10-3 to TRBJ1-1; 12 bases match TRBD1. Germline trimming cut 4 bases from V and 8 bases from J; bases unmatched to any gene: 2. The V gene's germline CDR1 is ENHRY and CDR2 SYGVKD. The CDR3 is 13 amino acids. CDR3 coding DNA: TGTGCCATCAGTGGGGGACAGGGGGCAGAAGCTTTCTTT. This codes for CAISGGQGAEAFF.

The chain joins TRBV28 to TRBJ1-2; a weak D match, TRBD1 (5 bases). This CDR3 contains 16 residues. The germline CDR1 and CDR2 sequences are MDHEN and SYDVKM. V was cut by 6 bases and J by 0 bases, with 17 bases left in between. CDR3 region: CASSWGGGPTNYGYTF. In nucleotides, the CDR3 is TGTGCCAGCAGCTGGGGTGGGGGTCCAACTAACTATGGCTACACCTTC.

Written as DNA, the CDR3 is TGCGCCAGCAGCCAGATGTTAGGCACCGGGGAGCTGTTTTTT. This translates into CASSQMLGTGELFF. The chain carries TRBV5-1 and TRBJ2-2; D call uncertain. Trimming shortened V by 4 bases and J by 4 bases, and 11 bases separated the two germline ends. The germline V gene encodes CDR1 SGHRS and CDR2 YFSETQ. The CDR3 is 14 amino acids.

J is TRBJ1-2 and V is TRBV6-6; weak D call: TRBD1 (6 bases). The CDR3 totals 15 residues. Germline V lookup: CDR1 MNHNY, CDR2 SVGAGI (reference sequence). V shed 6 bases and J shed 2 bases, with 16 bases lying between them. The CDR3 spells CASSHQRTVNYGYTF. CDR3 bases: TGTGCCAGCAGCCACCAGAGGACAGTCAACTATGGCTACACCTTC.

In regard to this clone: The sample holds other DNA sequences that translate to the same CDR3. The rearrangement uses TRBV9 and TRBJ2-3; TRBD2 agrees at 7 bases. Trimming cost V 0 bases and J 4 bases; bases outside gene matches: 2. The CDR3 has 14 residues. Germline V gene sequence: CDR1 SGDLS, CDR2 YYNGEE. As DNA, the CDR3 is TGTGCCAGCAGCGTAGCTAGCGGCCCAGATACGCAGTATTTT. This codes for CASSVASGPDTQYF. Filled out from reference TRBV9 and TRBJ2-3, the complete variable domain reads DSGVTQTPKHLITATGQRVTLRCSPRSGDLSVYWYQQSLDQGLQFLIQYYNGEERAKGNILERFSAQQFPDLHSELNLSSLELGDSALYFCASSVASGPDTQYFGPGTRLTVL.

This chain connects TRBV28 to TRBJ1-1, with D possibly matching TRBD1 (5 bases). This CDR3 is 12 amino acids long. Germline V lookup: CDR1 MDHEN, CDR2 SYDVKM. The CDR3 nucleotides are TGTGCTTCCCGGGGGGGAGAAACTGAAGCTTTCTTT. Translated: CASRGGETEAFF.

For the CDR3, the DNA is TGCGCCAGCAGCTTGGGGGACACTCTTCGCGAGCAGTTCTTC. Residues: CASSLGDTLREQFF. J is TRBJ2-1 and V is TRBV5-1, with D maybe TRBD1 (6 bases). The CDR3 runs to 14 residues. Germline CDR1 is SGHRS and CDR2 is YFSETQ. V lost 0 bases, J lost 10 bases, and 14 bases lay in between.

The CDR3: CASSLPTQGNNEQFF. DNA of the CDR3: TGTGCCAGCAGCTTGCCTACCCAGGGGAACAATGAGCAGTTCTTC. The chain joins TRBV5-4 to TRBJ2-1; possible D gene TRBD1, 6 bases. V gave up 1 base and J gave up 5 bases, with 13 bases separating them. The CDR3 has 15 residues. Germline CDR1 and CDR2: SGHNT and YYREEE (reference sequence).

The chain couples TRBV7-2 to TRBJ2-3, with D possibly being TRBD2 (6 bases). Trimming removed 5 bases from V and 6 bases from J, with 15 bases in between. Germline values: CDR1 SGHTA, CDR2 FQGNSA. The CDR3 is 14 residues long. CDR3 coding DNA: TGTGCCAGCAGCGCCGGAAGGACTATGGATACGCAGTATTTT. It is translated as CASSAGRTMDTQYF.

Turning to this clone: Other DNA sequences in the sample encode the same CDR3. The chain employs TRBV2 and TRBJ2-5; 7 nucleotides match TRBD1. The CDR3 loop spans 14 amino acids. The trim removed 6 bases at V and 2 bases at J, leaving 6 bases unmatched. Germline-derived CDR1 and CDR2 are SNHLY and FYNNEI. The CDR3 protein is CASSPRTGQETQYF. The CDR3 coding sequence is TGTGCCAGCAGCCCAAGGACAGGACAAGAGACCCAGTACTTC.